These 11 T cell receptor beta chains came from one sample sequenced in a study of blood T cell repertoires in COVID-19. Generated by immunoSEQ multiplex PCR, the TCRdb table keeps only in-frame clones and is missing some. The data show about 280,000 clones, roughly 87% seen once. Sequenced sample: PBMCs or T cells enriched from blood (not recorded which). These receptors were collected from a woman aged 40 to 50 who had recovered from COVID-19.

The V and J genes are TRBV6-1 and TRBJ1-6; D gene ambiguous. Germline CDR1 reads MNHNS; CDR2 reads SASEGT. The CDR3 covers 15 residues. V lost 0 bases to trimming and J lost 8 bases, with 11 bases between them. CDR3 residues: CASSEARLGDSPLHF. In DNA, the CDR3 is TGTGCCAGCAGTGAAGCACGTTTAGGAGATTCACCCCTCCACTTT.

CDR3 in amino acids: CASSIQGLSGELFF. In DNA form, the CDR3 reads TGTGCCAGTAGTATACAGGGATTGAGCGGGGAGCTGTTTTTT. The chain is built from TRBV19 and TRBJ2-2; a weak D match, TRBD1 (5 bases). The CDR3 has 14 amino acids. Trimming pared 2 bases from V and 7 bases from J, leaving 11 bases between. Germline V gives CDR1 LNHDA, CDR2 SQIVND (reference sequence).

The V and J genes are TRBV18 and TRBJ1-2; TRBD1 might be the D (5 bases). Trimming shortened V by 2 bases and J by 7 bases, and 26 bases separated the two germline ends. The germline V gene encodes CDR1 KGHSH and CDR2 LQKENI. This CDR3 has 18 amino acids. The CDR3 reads CASSPTQILQGHESGYTF. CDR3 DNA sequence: TGTGCCAGCTCACCAACCCAAATACTGCAAGGACATGAGTCTGGCTACACCTTC.

The CDR3 DNA reads TGTGCCACCGCCCCCCAGAGGGCAGGCTACGAGCAGTACTTC. Encoded protein: CATAPQRAGYEQYF. The chain carries TRBV27 and TRBJ2-7, with a possible D match to TRBD2 (5 bases). The CDR3 runs to 14 residues. V was shortened by 10 bases and J by 3 bases, with 19 bases between the two germline ends. The germline gives CDR1 MNHEY, CDR2 SMNVEV (reference sequence).

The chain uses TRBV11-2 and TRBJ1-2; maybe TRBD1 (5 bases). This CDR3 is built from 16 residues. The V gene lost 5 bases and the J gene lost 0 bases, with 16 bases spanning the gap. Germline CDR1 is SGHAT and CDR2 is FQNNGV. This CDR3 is CASSTGAGIANYGYTF. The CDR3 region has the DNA TGTGCCAGCAGCACCGGGGCGGGGATAGCTAACTATGGCTACACCTTC.

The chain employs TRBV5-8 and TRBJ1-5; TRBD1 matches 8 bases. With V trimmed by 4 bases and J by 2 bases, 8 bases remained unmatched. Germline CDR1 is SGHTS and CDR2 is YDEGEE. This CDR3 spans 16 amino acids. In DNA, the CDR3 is TGTGCCAGCAGCCTCCGGACAGGGTCCGGCAATCAGCCCCAGCATTTT. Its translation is CASSLRTGSGNQPQHF.

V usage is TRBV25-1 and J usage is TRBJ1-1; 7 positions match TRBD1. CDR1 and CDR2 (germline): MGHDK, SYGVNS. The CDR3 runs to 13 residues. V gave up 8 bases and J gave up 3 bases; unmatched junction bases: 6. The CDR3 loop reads CASGRGKHTEAFF. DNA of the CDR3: TGTGCCAGCGGCAGGGGGAAACACACTGAAGCTTTCTTT. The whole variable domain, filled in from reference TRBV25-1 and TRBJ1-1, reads EADIYQTPRYLVIGTGKKITLECSQTMGHDKMYWYQQDPGMELHLIHYSYGVNSTEKGDLSSESTVSRIRTEHFPLTLESARPSHTSQYLCASGRGKHTEAFFGQGTRLTVV.

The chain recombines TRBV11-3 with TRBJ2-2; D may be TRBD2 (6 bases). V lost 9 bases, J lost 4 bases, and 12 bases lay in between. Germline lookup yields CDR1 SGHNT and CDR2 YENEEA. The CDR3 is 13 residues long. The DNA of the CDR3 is TGTGCCAGTAGCGGCCAGGGCACCGGGGAGCTGTTTTTT. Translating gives CASSGQGTGELFF.

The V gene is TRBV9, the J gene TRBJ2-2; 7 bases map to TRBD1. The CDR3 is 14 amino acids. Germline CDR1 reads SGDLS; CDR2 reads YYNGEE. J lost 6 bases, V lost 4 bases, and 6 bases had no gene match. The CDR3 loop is CASSPRTGPGELFF. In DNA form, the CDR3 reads TGTGCCAGCAGCCCCCGGACAGGTCCCGGGGAGCTGTTTTTT.

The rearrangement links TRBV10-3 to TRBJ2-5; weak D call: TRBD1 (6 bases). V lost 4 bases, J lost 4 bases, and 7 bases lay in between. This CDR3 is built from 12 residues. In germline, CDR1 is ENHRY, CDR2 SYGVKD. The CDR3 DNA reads TGTGCCATCAGTGGGGGGCGAGAGACCCAGTACTTC. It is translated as CAISGGRETQYF.

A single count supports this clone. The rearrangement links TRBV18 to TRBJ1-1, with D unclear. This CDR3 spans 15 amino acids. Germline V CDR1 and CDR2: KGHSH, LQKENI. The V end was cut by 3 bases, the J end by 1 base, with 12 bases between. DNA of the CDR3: TGTGCCAGCTCACCTACAACAGTCGGGAACACTGAAGCTTTCTTT. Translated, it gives CASSPTTVGNTEAFF.